The T cell receptor beta chain described here comes from a study of T-cell memory formation after mild COVID-19. About the research overall: The two donors had largely donor-specific TCR clusters.

This clonotype was seen more than once but under ten times. Its target is not known. Study observations and caveats: Some SARS-CoV-2-responding clones were already detected in memory before infection.

Each CDR3 protein gets one entry after TCRdb re-called the 5' RACE reads with MiXCR. Among around 300,000 distinct CDR3 sequences listed, approximately 13% were seen once. Sequenced material: PBMCs or a T cell subset sorted from them (not recorded which). This receptor was taken from a man younger than 35 who had mild COVID-19 (a few samples of this study predate the infection). Cell type and time point are not known.

The CDR3 region is CSSTASNEKLFF. CDR3 sequence (DNA): TGCAGTTCGACAGCTTCTAATGAAAAACTGTTTTTT. The rearrangement joins TRBV20-1 to TRBJ1-4, with D perhaps TRBD1 (5 bases). There are 12 residues in the CDR3. CDR1 and CDR2 from the germline V gene are DFQATT and SNEGSKA (reference sequence). Trimming took off 8 bases at V and 3 bases at J, with 10 bases between the two ends.